This T cell receptor beta chain was observed in a study of blood T cells in healthy people across ages. Trimming stripped 8 bases from V and 6 bases from J, with 10 bases between. CDR3 size: 11 residues. The V gene's germline CDR1 is MNHNY and CDR2 SVGAGI (reference sequence). Together with a sample-barcoded 5' primer, a J-beta primer mix was included in a second PCR lasting about 7 to 11 cycles. TCRdb independently ran MiXCR on the 5' RACE reads; one entry per CDR3 protein. The sample lists some 1.4 million distinct CDR3 sequences; around 42% were seen once. The receptor comes from a woman under 30 in good health. The chain is built from TRBV6-6 and TRBJ1-1; a weak D match, TRBD1 (5 bases). What was sequenced was blood. CDR3 nucleotides: TGTGCCAGCGAGGCAGGGCCTGAAGCTTTCTTT. It encodes CASEAGPEAFF.